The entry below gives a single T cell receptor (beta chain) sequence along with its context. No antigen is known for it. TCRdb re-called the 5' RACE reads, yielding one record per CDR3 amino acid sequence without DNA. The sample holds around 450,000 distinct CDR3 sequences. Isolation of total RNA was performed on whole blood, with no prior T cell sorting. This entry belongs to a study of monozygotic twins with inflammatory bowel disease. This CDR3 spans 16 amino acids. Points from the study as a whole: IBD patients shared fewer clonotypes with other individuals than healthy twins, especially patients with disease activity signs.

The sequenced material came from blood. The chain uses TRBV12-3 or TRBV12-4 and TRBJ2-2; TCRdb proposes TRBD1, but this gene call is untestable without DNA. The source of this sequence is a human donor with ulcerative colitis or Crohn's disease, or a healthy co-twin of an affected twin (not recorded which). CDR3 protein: CASSLRHPQNTGELFF.